The next 17 T cell receptor beta chains were all read from a single sample in a study of control samples from healthy donors and cancer patients. The method was immunoSEQ multiplex PCR; TCRdb's version includes in-frame clones alone and lacks a portion of them. The profile shows over 150,000 clones, around 94% of them singletons. Sequenced sample: PBMCs. All receptors come from a man in his fifties or sixties with colorectal cancer.

The CDR3 DNA sequence: TGTGCCAGCAGTTTACTCTCGGCAGCAACTAATGAAAAACTGTTTTTT. Encoded protein: CASSLLSAATNEKLFF. The chain carries TRBV28 and TRBJ1-4; D remains unclear. The CDR3 contains 16 residues. The germline CDR1 and CDR2 sequences are MDHEN and SYDVKM. V lost 2 bases, J lost 0 bases, and 10 bases lay in between.

The V gene is TRBV29-1, the J gene TRBJ2-7, with 12 positions matching TRBD2. The CDR3 is made up of 16 amino acids. Germline trimming cut 2 bases from V and 5 bases from J; bases unmatched to any gene: 10. Germline-derived CDR1 and CDR2 are SQVTM and ANQGSEA. Here the CDR3 DNA reads TGCAGCGTTGAACCTAGCGGGGGGGGTCGTGTTGACGAGCAGTACTTC. It encodes CSVEPSGGGRVDEQYF.

The genes are TRBV3-1 (or the pseudogene TRBV3-2) and TRBJ1-6; the D is unclear. Germline lookup yields CDR1 LGHDT and CDR2 YNNKEL (reference sequence). V lost 9 bases to trimming and J lost 6 bases, with 12 bases between them. The CDR3 has 13 residues. The CDR3 loop is CASSLASNSPLHF. The CDR3 DNA sequence: TGTGCCAGTTCCCTGGCGAGTAATTCACCCCTCCACTTT.

This sequence joins TRBV7-9 and TRBJ2-1; the D gene is possibly TRBD2 (7 bases). Trimming removed 5 bases at V and 7 bases at J, with 9 bases between. CDR1 is SEHNR and CDR2 is FQNEAQ in the germline V gene (reference sequence). There are 12 residues in the CDR3. The CDR3 sequence: CASSGRGNEQFF. CDR3 nucleotides: TGTGCCAGCAGCGGGAGGGGGAATGAGCAGTTCTTC.

The rearrangement links TRBV6-5 to TRBJ1-2, with TRBD1 identical over 7 bases. The V gene's germline CDR1 is MNHEY and CDR2 SVGAGI. The CDR3 contains 15 residues. V gave up 4 bases and J gave up 0 bases; unmatched junction bases: 5. CDR3: CASSWSGQANYGYTF. The CDR3 DNA reads as TGTGCCAGCAGTTGGTCCGGACAGGCTAACTATGGCTACACCTTC.

The chain links TRBV7-9 to TRBJ1-2; a weak D match, TRBD1 (5 bases). The CDR3 totals 14 residues. Germline CDR1 and CDR2: SEHNR and FQNEAQ (reference sequence). The V end was cut by 4 bases, the J end by 0 bases, with 9 bases between. The CDR3 coding sequence is TGTGCCAGCAGCTCCTGGACACCTAACTATGGCTACACCTTC. Encoded protein: CASSSWTPNYGYTF. The full variable domain, its missing parts supplied by reference TRBV7-9 and TRBJ1-2, is DTGVSQNPRHKITKRGQNVTFRCDPISEHNRLYWYRQTLGQGPEFLTYFQNEAQLEKSRLLSDRFSAERPKGSFSTLEIQRTEQGDSAMYLCASSSWTPNYGYTFGSGTRLTVV.

This chain joins TRBV11-2 and TRBJ1-6; D remains unclear. The CDR3 extends over 14 amino acids. CDR1 is SGHAT and CDR2 is FQNNGV in the germline V gene. The V end lost 1 base, the J end lost 6 bases, and 7 bases lay between the germline ends. CDR3 in DNA: TGTGCCAGCAGCTTAGCCAGAGGTAATTCACCCCTCCACTTT. It translates to CASSLARGNSPLHF. The full variable domain, with the rest looked up from reference TRBV11-2 and TRBJ1-6, is EAGVAQSPRYKIIEKRQSVAFWCNPISGHATLYWYQQILGQGPKLLIQFQNNGVVDDSQLPKDRFSAERLKGVDSTLKIQPAKLEDSAVYLCASSLARGNSPLHFGNGTRLTVT.

This clone appeared once. The chain combines TRBV7-9 with TRBJ2-5; D is possibly TRBD2 (7 bases). Germline V gene data show CDR1 as SEHNR and CDR2 as FQNEAQ (reference sequence). The CDR3 sequence is 14 residues long. Between the trimmed V and J ends, which lost 1 base and 5 bases, there was a span of 11 bases. CDR3 amino acids: CASSLGGGGETQYF. CDR3 coding DNA: TGTGCCAGCAGCTTAGGGGGGGGCGGTGAGACCCAGTACTTC.

About this clone: This sample includes further DNA sequences coding for the same CDR3. The CDR3 nucleotides read TGTGCCAGCTCACCTCAGGGGAACACTGAAGCTTTCTTT. Its translation is CASSPQGNTEAFF. The rearrangement joins TRBV18 to TRBJ1-1; a weak D match, TRBD1 (5 bases). Germline CDR1 reads KGHSH; CDR2 reads LQKENI. The CDR3 length is 13 residues. Deletions cut 3 bases from V and 1 base from J, with 6 bases between.

The chain uses TRBV10-3 and TRBJ2-3, with D tentatively TRBD2 (5 bases). This CDR3 is built from 11 residues. Germline CDR1 reads ENHRY; CDR2 reads SYGVKD. V was cut by 3 bases and J by 8 bases, with 6 bases left in between. The CDR3: CAISDGITQYF. The CDR3 DNA is TGTGCCATCAGTGACGGGATTACGCAGTATTTT.

V gene TRBV7-2 combines with J gene TRBJ2-3; 10 bases line up with TRBD2. V dropped 3 bases and J dropped 2; count of bases not matched to a gene: 5. CDR1 is SGHTA, CDR2 FQGNSA, per germline. The CDR3 has 16 amino acids. The CDR3 here is CASSLRTSGFTDTQYF. The CDR3 DNA sequence: TGTGCCAGCAGCTTGCGGACTAGCGGATTCACAGATACGCAGTATTTT.

The chain has TRBV5-5 and TRBJ2-7; 10 bases fit TRBD1. V lost 6 bases to trimming and J lost 1 base; unmatched junction nucleotides: 10. This CDR3 contains 16 residues. Germline V gene sequence: CDR1 SGHKS, CDR2 YYEKEE (reference sequence). CDR3 region: CASTSGPGQGSYEQYF. The CDR3 DNA reads as TGTGCCAGCACCTCCGGACCGGGACAGGGGTCCTACGAGCAGTACTTC.

The chain joins TRBV9 to TRBJ1-2; 7 bases map to TRBD1. Germline lookup yields CDR1 SGDLS and CDR2 YYNGEE. Trimming took 4 bases from V and 5 from J; bases not matched to a gene: 8. The CDR3 is 14 amino acids. The CDR3 nucleotides are TGTGCCAGCAGCTCCAGACAGGGCGATTATGGCTACACCTTC. Its protein is CASSSRQGDYGYTF.

This chain connects TRBV29-1 to TRBJ2-2; weak D call: TRBD2 (6 bases). CDR1 SQVTM and CDR2 ANQGSEA come from the germline V gene. V was cut by 4 bases and J by 1 base, with 13 bases left in between. This CDR3 region has 15 residues. For the CDR3, the DNA is TGCAGCGTTGCCTCGGGACTCCAGAACACCGGGGAGCTGTTTTTT. This codes for CSVASGLQNTGELFF.

This chain connects TRBV7-9 to TRBJ1-2, with unresolved D. The V end lost 1 base, the J end lost 2 bases, and 8 bases lay between the germline ends. Germline V lookup: CDR1 SEHNR, CDR2 FQNEAQ (reference sequence). The CDR3 is 14 amino acids. In nucleotides, the CDR3 is TGTGCCAGCAGCTTAGGTTCGGTGAACTATGGCTACACCTTC. Amino acids: CASSLGSVNYGYTF.

The gene calls are TRBV19 and TRBJ2-1, with D perhaps TRBD1 or TRBD2 (6 bases each). CDR3 length: 14 amino acids. The germline V and J ends were trimmed by 7 bases and 0 bases, with 10 bases remaining between them. Germline loops: CDR1 LNHDA, CDR2 SQIVND (reference sequence). This CDR3 is CASTGGYSYNEQFF. Here the CDR3 DNA reads TGTGCCAGTACCGGGGGCTACTCCTACAATGAGCAGTTCTTC. Filled out from reference TRBV19 and TRBJ2-1, the complete variable domain reads DGGITQSPKYLFRKEGQNVTLSCEQNLNHDAMYWYRQDPGQGLRLIYYSQIVNDFQKGDIAEGYSVSREKKESFPLTVTSAQKNPTAFYLCASTGGYSYNEQFFGPGTRLTVL.

This chain connects TRBV19 to TRBJ2-7; the D gene is possibly TRBD1 (5 bases). Germline CDR1 reads LNHDA; CDR2 reads SQIVND (reference sequence). CDR3 length: 14 amino acids. The ends were cut back, 8 bases at V and 2 bases at J, with 16 bases in the middle. The CDR3 is CASGPVDSAYEQYF. CDR3 in DNA: TGTGCCAGTGGTCCCGTAGACAGTGCCTACGAGCAGTACTTC.